This T cell receptor (beta chain) was sequenced for a study of T cells after yellow fever vaccination. To note about this clonotype: The antigen is undetermined.

The CDR3 is made up of 16 amino acids. V was pared by 3 bases and J by 0 bases, with 18 bases between. The V gene's germline CDR1 is DFQATT and CDR2 SNEGSKA (reference sequence). Regarding the study as a whole: Booster samples showed a return of most primary-vaccination clones (approximately 96% CD4, approximately 88% CD8). The CD4 compartment and the CD8 compartment contained a small share of clonotypes in common.

Conversion of TCR transcripts into cDNA relied on 5'RACE template switching, which added a universal primer site and UMIs. TCRdb re-called the 5' RACE reads through MiXCR, storing one row per CDR3 protein. This table holds approximately 510,000 distinct CDR3 sequences, about a fifth found once. Sample: PBMCs, taken around 3 weeks after the first yellow fever vaccination. This receptor was obtained from a man aged 18 to 29 who received the YFV17D yellow fever vaccine. V and J are TRBV20-1 and TRBJ2-7; D possibly corresponds to TRBD1 (6 bases). CDR3 region: CSASLWGHSSSYEQYF. DNA of the CDR3: TGCAGTGCTAGTCTTTGGGGACACTCAAGCTCCTACGAGCAGTACTTC.